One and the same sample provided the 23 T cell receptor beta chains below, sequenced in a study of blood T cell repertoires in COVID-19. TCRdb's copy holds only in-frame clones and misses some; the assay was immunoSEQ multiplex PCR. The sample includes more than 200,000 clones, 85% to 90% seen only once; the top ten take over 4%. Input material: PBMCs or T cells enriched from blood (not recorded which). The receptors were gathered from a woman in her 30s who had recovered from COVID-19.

This chain's CDR3 is CSAGLRDSHEKLFF. The CDR3 coding sequence is TGCAGCGCTGGACTCCGGGACAGCCATGAAAAACTGTTTTTT. The gene calls are TRBV29-1 and TRBJ1-4; 7 positions agree with TRBD1. V gave up 7 bases and J gave up 6 bases; unmatched junction bases: 11. This CDR3 is 14 amino acids long. Germline V CDR1 and CDR2: SQVTM, ANQGSEA.

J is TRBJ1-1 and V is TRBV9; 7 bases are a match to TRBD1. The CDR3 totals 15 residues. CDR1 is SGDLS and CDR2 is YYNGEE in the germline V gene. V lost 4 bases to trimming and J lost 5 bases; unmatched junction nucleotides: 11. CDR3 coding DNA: TGTGCCAGCAGCCCCTTGACAGGGCCGTTTACTGAAGCTTTCTTT. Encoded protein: CASSPLTGPFTEAFF.

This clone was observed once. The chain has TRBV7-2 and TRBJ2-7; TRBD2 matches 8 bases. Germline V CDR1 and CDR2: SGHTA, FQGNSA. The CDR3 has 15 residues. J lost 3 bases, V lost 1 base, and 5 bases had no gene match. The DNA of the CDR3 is TGTGCCAGCAGCTTAGGCGGGAGGCCCAGCTACGAGCAGTACTTC. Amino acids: CASSLGGRPSYEQYF.

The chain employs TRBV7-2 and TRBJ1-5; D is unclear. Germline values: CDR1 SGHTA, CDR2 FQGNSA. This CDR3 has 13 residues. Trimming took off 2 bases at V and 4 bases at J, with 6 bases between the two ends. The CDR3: CASSLWRNQPQHF. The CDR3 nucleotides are TGTGCCAGCAGCTTATGGCGGAATCAGCCCCAGCATTTT.

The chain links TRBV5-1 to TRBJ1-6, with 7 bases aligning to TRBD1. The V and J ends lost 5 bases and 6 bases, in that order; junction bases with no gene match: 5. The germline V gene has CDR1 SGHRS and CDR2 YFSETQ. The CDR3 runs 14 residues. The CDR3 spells CASRTRDSNSPLHF. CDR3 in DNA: TGCGCCAGCAGAACACGGGACAGTAATTCACCCCTCCACTTT.

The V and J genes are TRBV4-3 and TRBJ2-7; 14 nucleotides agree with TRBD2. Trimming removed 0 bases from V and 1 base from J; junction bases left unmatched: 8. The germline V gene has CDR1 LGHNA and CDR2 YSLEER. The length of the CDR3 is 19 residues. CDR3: CASSQEEMGLAGVSYEQYF. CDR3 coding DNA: TGCGCCAGCAGCCAAGAGGAAATGGGACTAGCGGGAGTTTCCTACGAGCAGTACTTC.

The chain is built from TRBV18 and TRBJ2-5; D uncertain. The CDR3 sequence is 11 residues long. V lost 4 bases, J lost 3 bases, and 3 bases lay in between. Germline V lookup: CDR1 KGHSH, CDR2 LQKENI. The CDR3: CASSLEETQYF. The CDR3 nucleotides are TGTGCCAGCTCACTAGAAGAGACCCAGTACTTC.

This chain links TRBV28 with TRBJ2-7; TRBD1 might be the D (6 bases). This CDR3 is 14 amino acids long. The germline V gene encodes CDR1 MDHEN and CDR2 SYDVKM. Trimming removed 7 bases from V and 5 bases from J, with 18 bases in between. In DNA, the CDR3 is TGTGCCAGCACCGTAACAGGGCCCCGCAACGAGCAGTACTTC. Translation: CASTVTGPRNEQYF.

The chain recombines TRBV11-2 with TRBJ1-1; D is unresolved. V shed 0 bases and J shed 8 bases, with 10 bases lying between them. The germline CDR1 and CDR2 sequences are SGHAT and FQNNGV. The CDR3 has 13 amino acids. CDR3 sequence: CASSLERFTEAFF. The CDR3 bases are TGTGCCAGCAGCTTAGAGCGGTTCACCGAAGCTTTCTTT.

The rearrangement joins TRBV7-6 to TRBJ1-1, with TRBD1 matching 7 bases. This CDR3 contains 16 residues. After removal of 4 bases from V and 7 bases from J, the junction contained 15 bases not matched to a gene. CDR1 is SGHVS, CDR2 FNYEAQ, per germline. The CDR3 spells CASSSRIGKDRDEAFF. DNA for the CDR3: TGTGCCAGCAGCTCTAGAATAGGAAAAGACAGGGATGAAGCTTTCTTT.

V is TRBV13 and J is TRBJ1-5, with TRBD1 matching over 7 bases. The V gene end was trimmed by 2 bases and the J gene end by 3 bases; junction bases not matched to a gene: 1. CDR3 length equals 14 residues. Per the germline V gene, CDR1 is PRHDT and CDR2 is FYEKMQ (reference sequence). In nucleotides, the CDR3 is TGTGCCAGCAGCTTACAGGGGGTCAATCAGCCCCAGCATTTT. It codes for CASSLQGVNQPQHF.

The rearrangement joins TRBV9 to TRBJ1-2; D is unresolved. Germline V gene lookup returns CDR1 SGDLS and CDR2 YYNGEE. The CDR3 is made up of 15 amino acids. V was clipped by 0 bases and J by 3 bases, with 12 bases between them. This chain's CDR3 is CASSVATRLDYGYTF. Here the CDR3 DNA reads TGTGCCAGCAGCGTAGCTACGCGGCTGGACTATGGCTACACCTTC. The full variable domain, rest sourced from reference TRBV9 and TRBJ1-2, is DSGVTQTPKHLITATGQRVTLRCSPRSGDLSVYWYQQSLDQGLQFLIQYYNGEERAKGNILERFSAQQFPDLHSELNLSSLELGDSALYFCASSVATRLDYGYTFGSGTRLTVV.

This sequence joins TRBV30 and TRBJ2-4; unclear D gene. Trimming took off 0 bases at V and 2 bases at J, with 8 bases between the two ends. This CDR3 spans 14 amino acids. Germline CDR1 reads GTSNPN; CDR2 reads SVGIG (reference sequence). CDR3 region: CAWSVMSTKNIQYF. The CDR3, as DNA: TGTGCCTGGAGTGTCATGTCTACCAAAAACATTCAGTACTTC.

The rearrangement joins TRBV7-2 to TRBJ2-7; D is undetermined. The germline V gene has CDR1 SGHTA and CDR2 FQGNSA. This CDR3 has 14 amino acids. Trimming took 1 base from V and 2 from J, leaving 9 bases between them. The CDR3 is CASSLDSRTYEQYF. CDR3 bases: TGTGCCAGCAGCTTAGACAGCCGCACCTACGAGCAGTACTTC.

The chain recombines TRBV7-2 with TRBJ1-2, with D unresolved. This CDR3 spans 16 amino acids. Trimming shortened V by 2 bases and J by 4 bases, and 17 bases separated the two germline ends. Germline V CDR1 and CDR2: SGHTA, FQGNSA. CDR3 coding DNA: TGTGCCAGCAGCTTATACGAGAGGGCCGGACGCTATGGCTACACCTTC. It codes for CASSLYERAGRYGYTF.

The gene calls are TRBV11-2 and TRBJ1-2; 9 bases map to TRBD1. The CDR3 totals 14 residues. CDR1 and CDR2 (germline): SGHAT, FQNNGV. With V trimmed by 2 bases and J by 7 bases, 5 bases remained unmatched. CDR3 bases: TGTGCCAGCAGCTTATTCGGGACAGGGTCTGGCTACACCTTC. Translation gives CASSLFGTGSGYTF.

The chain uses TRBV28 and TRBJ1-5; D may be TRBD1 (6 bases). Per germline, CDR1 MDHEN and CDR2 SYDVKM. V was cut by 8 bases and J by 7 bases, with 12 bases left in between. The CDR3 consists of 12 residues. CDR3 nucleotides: TGTGCCAGCGAAACAGGGCGCCAGCCCCAGCATTTT. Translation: CASETGRQPQHF.

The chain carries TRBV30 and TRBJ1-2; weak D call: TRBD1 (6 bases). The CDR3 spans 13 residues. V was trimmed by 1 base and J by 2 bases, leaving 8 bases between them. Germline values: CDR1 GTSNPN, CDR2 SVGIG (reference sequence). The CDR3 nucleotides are TGTGCCTGGAGTGAGGGGGACAACTATGGCTACACCTTC. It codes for CAWSEGDNYGYTF.

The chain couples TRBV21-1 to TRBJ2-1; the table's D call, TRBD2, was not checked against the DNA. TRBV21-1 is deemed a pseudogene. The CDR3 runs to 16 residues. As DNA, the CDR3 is TGTGCCAGCAGCATTAAGGTACTTAGCGGGAGGCATGAGCAGTTCTTC. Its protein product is CASSIKVLSGRHEQFF.

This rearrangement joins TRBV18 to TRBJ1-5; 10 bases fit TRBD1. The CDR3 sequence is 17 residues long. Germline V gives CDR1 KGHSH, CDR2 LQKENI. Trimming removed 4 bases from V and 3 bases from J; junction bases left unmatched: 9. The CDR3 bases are TGTGCCAGCTCACACGACAGGGGGCGGGTGGACAATCAGCCCCAGCATTTT. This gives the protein CASSHDRGRVDNQPQHF. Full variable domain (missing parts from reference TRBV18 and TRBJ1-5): NAGVMQNPRHLVRRRGQEARLRCSPMKGHSHVYWYRQLPEEGLKFMVYLQKENIIDESGMPKERFSAEFPKEGPSILRIQQVVRGDSAAYFCASSHDRGRVDNQPQHFGDGTRLSIL.

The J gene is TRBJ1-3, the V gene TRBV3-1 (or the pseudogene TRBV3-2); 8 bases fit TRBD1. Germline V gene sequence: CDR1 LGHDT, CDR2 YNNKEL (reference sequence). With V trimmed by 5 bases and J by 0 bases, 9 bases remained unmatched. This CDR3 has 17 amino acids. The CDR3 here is CASSDNTRGHSGNTIYF. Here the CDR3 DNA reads TGTGCCAGCAGCGATAATACCAGGGGGCACTCTGGAAACACCATATATTTT.

The CDR3 DNA reads TGTGCCACCAGCAGAGAAGACAGCCTGAATTCACCCCTCCACTTT. Its protein product is CATSREDSLNSPLHF. The chain uses TRBV15 and TRBJ1-6; possible D gene TRBD1, 5 bases. This CDR3 has 15 amino acids. Per germline, CDR1 LNHNV and CDR2 YYDKDF (reference sequence). V was trimmed by 0 bases and J by 7 bases, leaving 10 bases between them.

The CDR3 DNA reads TGTGCCAGTAGTATAGTTGACACGTATGGGCAGCCCCAGCATTTT. The encoded protein is CASSIVDTYGQPQHF. This rearrangement joins TRBV19 to TRBJ1-5; no clear D gene. Germline lookup yields CDR1 LNHDA and CDR2 SQIVND (reference sequence). Trimming stripped 1 base from V and 7 bases from J, with 14 bases between. The CDR3 loop spans 15 amino acids.